What follows are 4 T cell receptor beta chains derived from one specimen sequenced in a study of T cells in Graves' hyperthyroidism and ophthalmopathy. RNA transcripts yielded amplified TCR beta CDR3 regions. HTBI primers drove first-round RT-PCR of the TCR CDR3. TCRdb re-analysed the multiplex PCR reads in MiXCR, keeping a single row per CDR3 protein. The data show approximately 710,000 distinct CDR3 sequences, approximately 15% seen once. The sequencing input was blood. The receptors originated from a man between 50 and 59 years old with Graves' hyperthyroidism.

In its sample, this clonotype was seen many times. The chain combines TRBV6-1 with TRBJ2-7; D is unclear. This CDR3 has 11 amino acids. V gave up 6 bases and J gave up 5 bases, with 8 bases separating them. From germline, CDR1 is MNHNS and CDR2 SASEGT. The CDR3 DNA reads TGTGCCAGCAGAAGGGCCGACGAGCAGTACTTC. Protein sequence: CASRRADEQYF.

There are many counts of this clonotype. The V and J genes are TRBV11-2 and TRBJ1-3, with a tentative D call TRBD1 (5 bases). CDR3 size: 14 residues. Germline-derived CDR1 and CDR2 are SGHAT and FQNNGV. The V gene lost 8 bases and the J gene lost 2 bases, with 13 bases spanning the gap. The CDR3 region has the DNA TGTGCCAGCCGAGAAGCAGGGCCTGGAAACACCATATATTTT. Translation: CASREAGPGNTIYF. The whole variable domain, filled in from reference TRBV11-2 and TRBJ1-3, reads EAGVAQSPRYKIIEKRQSVAFWCNPISGHATLYWYQQILGQGPKLLIQFQNNGVVDDSQLPKDRFSAERLKGVDSTLKIQPAKLEDSAVYLCASREAGPGNTIYFGEGSWLTVV.

This clonotype appeared a few times. The chain combines TRBV25-1 with TRBJ1-1; 9 positions agree with TRBD1. This CDR3 has 16 amino acids. The V gene's germline CDR1 is MGHDK and CDR2 SYGVNS. Trimming took 2 bases from V and 4 from J; bases not matched to a gene: 8. The CDR3 reads CASSEIQGALTTEAFF. CDR3 nucleotide sequence: TGTGCCAGCAGTGAAATACAGGGGGCTTTGACCACTGAAGCTTTCTTT.

This clonotype showed up many times. For the CDR3, the DNA is TGTGCCAGCAGCTCCGGGACAGGAACCCAGCATTTT. It encodes CASSSGTGTQHF. The chain uses TRBV11-1 and TRBJ1-5, with TRBD1 matching 8 bases. Germline CDR1 is SGHAT and CDR2 is FQDESV (reference sequence). Losses at the gene ends were 4 bases for V and 11 bases for J; bases not matched to a gene: 4. This CDR3 contains 12 residues.